Included here is one T cell receptor (beta chain) sequence, with context. Its antigen is not identified. V lost 1 base, J lost 7 bases, and 6 bases stayed unmatched. The germline V gene encodes CDR1 GTSNPN and CDR2 SVGIG (reference sequence). This CDR3 has 15 amino acids. The sequenced template was cDNA made from the entire isolated RNA. Clones were sequenced by immunoSEQ multiplex PCR, and TCRdb holds only the in-frame ones, with some missing. The table lists approximately 160,000 clones, approximately 62% of them singletons, with about 0.1% in the top ten. These data originate in a study of beta chain features in type 1 diabetes. General observations from the study: All four CD4+ subsets of Type 1 diabetes patients contained TCRB CDR3s that were moderately but significantly shorter. PCR might preferentially amplify shorter templates, equally in patients and controls.

Sample: naive CD4+ T cells from blood. This receptor was taken from a young man with type 1 diabetes. This chain joins TRBV30 and TRBJ1-4; 10 nucleotides match TRBD1. CDR3 amino acids: CAWSAGQGSGEKLFF. CDR3 in DNA: TGTGCCTGGAGTGCGGGACAGGGGTCCGGTGAAAAACTGTTTTTT.